This T cell receptor (beta chain) was retrieved from a study of glioma-infiltrating T cells. TCR alpha and beta CDR3 regions were amplified from RNA using iRepertoire nested multiplex PCR. Each CDR3 protein gets one entry after TCRdb re-called the multiplex PCR reads with MiXCR. Here the sample spans under 200,000 distinct CDR3 sequences, more than 30% being singletons. There are many counts of this clonotype. This is likely a read error, given that the CDR3 carries no conserved phenylalanine or tryptophan at its end. The DNA is left out, because the CDR3 cannot be placed on it with certainty; the CDR3 is given as TCRdb lists it. What was sequenced was glioma tissue, nonneoplastic brain tissue, or PBMCs (not recorded which). The source is a human donor with low-grade glioma or glioblastoma, undergoing nonglioma brain surgery, or in good health (not recorded which).

Here the CDR3 reads CASSVSLGPLVG. This chain uses TRBV7-9 with TRBJ2-1; the table's D call TRBD1 went unverified against the DNA. Germline assignment: CDR1 SEHNR and CDR2 FQNEAQ (reference sequence). 12 amino acids form the CDR3, both terminal residues included.